The subject of this entry is one TCR beta chain. This clone was seen a handful of times. This receptor's antigen is unknown. There are no base qualities to consult, and no much larger clone falls within one base. From each donor, a single peripheral blood sample of 100 to 150 mL on average was drawn into heparinised tubes. Naive, central memory, regulatory and stem cell-like memory CD4+ T cells were sorted on a BD FACSAria II using a panel including CD45RO, CCR7, CD25, CD127, CD95 and CD27. All sorted populations exceeded 95% purity. PBMCs were isolated immediately by Lymphoprep density gradient centrifugation and stained directly without culture. Samples were stained and sorted in pairs, with one healthy donor and one patient per experiment, so that batch effects were minimized. Measured from the cysteine to the phenylalanine, the CDR3 is 15 residues long. Just CDR3 DNA is preserved here, 45 bases in frame from base 1. Trimming costs V 2 bases and J 4 bases, and their ends lie 11 bases apart. CDR1 is given as LNHDA and CDR2 as SQIVND, both from the germline V gene (reference sequence).

The sample originates from a study of beta chain features in type 1 diabetes (dated by TCRdb to 2017 to 2018). Some background on the complete study: Mean age, gender distribution, total cell number and subset yield were not different between patients and healthy donors. A total of over 95,000,000 sorted cells were examined across all samples, and RNA yield correlated strongly with the number of cells per subset. The study compared the TCRB repertoires of sorted circulating CD4+ T cell subsets in recently diagnosed type 1 diabetes patients with those in matched healthy donors. Regulatory and stem cell-like memory subsets were obtained from only 8 patients and about 8 healthy donors, while naive and central memory subsets were obtained from all 30 or so donors. Overall study results and their limits: Because the HLA sub-analyses included only small numbers of individuals, any influence of HLA type on TCRB rearrangement was left unresolved. In all four CD4+ subsets, TCRB CDR3 length was moderately but significantly shorter in type 1 diabetes patients. PCR might favor shorter templates, but patient and control samples were amplified and corrected together, so any skew would affect both groups equally. Because cDNA was sequenced instead of genomic DNA, highly expressing activated cells could be over-represented, though the groups showed no difference in activation or CD3 levels. At VDJ recombination sites, type 1 diabetes patients had fewer insertions and more deleted nucleotides, which implies abnormalities in thymic rearrangement. Naive, central memory and regulatory TCRB repertoires appeared to be more similar among patients than among healthy donors.

The High Capacity cDNA Reverse Transcription Kit was used to reverse transcribe all of the isolated RNA, meaning that expressed TCRB transcripts were what got sequenced. Naive, central memory and regulatory T cell samples underwent deep immunoSEQ sequencing, averaging about 3.57 million total reads per sample. After sorted cells were lysed in RLT buffer, RNA was extracted with DNase-treated RNeasy Micro or Mini kits, with the choice depending on cell number. To prevent cross-contamination, each cell subset was processed individually, whereas patient and healthy donor samples were processed jointly. The immunoSEQ multiplex PCR was used to amplify TCRB sequences from cDNA, yielding 87-bp fragments that span the CDR3 region. Sequencing of the amplicons was performed on the Illumina HiSeq platform. The study's own analysis went as follows. Synthetic template baselines were used to correct PCR bias computationally, reads within Hamming distance 2 were collapsed together, and singletons that could not be merged were discarded. Reads were aligned to IMGT to assign V, D and J genes, CDR3 length, and insertions or deletions at six rearrangement sites. Within each subset, clonotype counts were normalized to sorted cell number, and only after that were true diversity and Gini coefficients computed with the tcR R package. The overlap coefficient, calculated on TCRB nucleotide sequences, was used to quantify repertoire sharing. Out-of-frame TCRB sequences from naive cells were analyzed as a proxy for the pre-selection repertoire. The immuneACCESS repertoire file appears here via TCRdb, limited to in-frame rearrangements. These files lack a portion of the clones; in checked studies, under half of the deficit traces to unresolved V genes, and the cause of the others is not known. V and J calls plus clone size are reproduced from that table; the DNA served to infer D and trimming. Recorded for this sample are fewer than 250,000 clones; 13% to 15% of them occurred a single time. Together, the top ten hold about 0.026% of the sample.

The chain couples TRBV19 to TRBJ2-2; the D gene is perhaps TRBD1, on 6 matching bases. The sequence derives from a middle-aged woman in good health. The material sequenced was naive CD4+ T cells from blood. The sample's cell subset or site, from its label and the paper: true naive CD4+ T cells. The CDR3 sequence is CASSIYRDLTGELFF. Here is the DNA: TGTGCCAGTAGTATATACAGGGATCTCACCGGGGAGCTGTTTTTT.